The present entry profiles one T cell receptor beta chain with its context. Its specific antigen is unknown. No qualities accompany the bases; no much larger clone lies one base away. The sample comes from a study of response to subunit inactivated influenza vaccine listed by TCRdb under 2018. Study-level background: The study used deep quantitative T cell receptor repertoire profiling to track responses to a trivalent subunit inactivated influenza vaccine. Results the study describes overall, beyond this receptor: It was suggested by the authors that each seasonal influenza vaccination may recruit only a limited number of new T cells.

Libraries were constructed by RT-PCR. TCRdb records Illumina HiSeq 2500 as the sequencer. TCRdb itself trimmed the public reads at Q25 with fastp, ran MiXCR and retained productive beta chains. Every CDR3 protein is listed once, alongside the most common genes and DNA of its rows. This sample lists just under 550,000 distinct CDR3 sequences; around 21% were detected once. The ten biggest clones cover 2.5% to 3% of the sample. The CDR3, cysteine through phenylalanine, is 15 amino acids long. The only DNA kept is the CDR3, 45 bases in frame from the first base. V is pruned by 8 bases and J by 1 base, leaving 7 bases of the junction without a gene match. Looking up the germline V gene yields CDR1 SGHRS and CDR2 YFSETQ. These data were also reused for a study on T cells expressing NK-cell markers. As the second paper documents: 5'RACE template switching, by which a universal primer site and unique molecular identifiers were added, was used to make TCR beta cDNA libraries. TCR beta-chain repertoires were profiled in sorted CD3+CD56+NKG2C+, CD3+CD56+NKG2C- and CD3+CD56-NKG2C+ T-cell subsets from several donors. Seven of the eight sequenced donors were HCMV-seropositive and one was HCMV-seronegative. In several experiments an anti-gammadeltaTCR antibody was added to restrict sorting to alphabetaTCR-expressing T cells. In several donors, the dominant CD3+CD56+NKG2C+ clonotypes were found to rank among the top 10 CD8+ clonotypes and to make up roughly 1.0-7.0% of CD8+ T cells. Those dominant clonotypes were again the most abundant among CD3+CD56-NKG2C+ cells in a few donors, at about 25-60.1%. Whether the expanded NKG2C-expressing T cell clones were specific for HCMV antigens was left unclear. The eight sequenced donors were randomly selected healthy volunteers, three men and five women. HCMV-specific IgG was detected in serum with a commercial ELISA kit to determine HCMV serostatus. Peripheral blood mononuclear cells were isolated from blood by Ficoll density gradient centrifugation. CD4+ and CD8+ T cells were isolated from PBMC by magnetic immunoseparation with Miltenyi isolation kits. Priming for cDNA synthesis came from the TCR beta constant segment, and two successive PCR amplification steps followed. The libraries were sequenced on Illumina HiSeq 2000/2500, MiSeq or NextSeq, producing 2 x 150 bp reads. MIGEC was used to demultiplex reads and group the reads by UMI, and MiTCR was used to assemble and quantify clonotypes. Only TCR cDNA sequences supported by at least two reads were kept to exclude erroneous sequences. The tcR package was used for downstream repertoire analysis, with clonotypes matched between fractions based on CDR3 nucleotide sequence plus V segment. VDJmatch was used to annotate antigen specificity against VDJdb, with one amino acid substitution in CDR3 permitted.

The chain is made from TRBV5-1 and TRBJ2-3, with 10 central nucleotides matching TRBD2. The sample consisted of CD4+ T cells sorted from PBMCs, taken less than 13 days after vaccination. The receptor was derived from a man over 45 who received an inactivated influenza vaccine. Donor details come from another sample of the same person, matched by shared clones. The CDR3 is CASSAGGRGTDTQYF. The DNA is as follows: TGCGCCAGTTCAGCGGGGGGGCGGGGCACAGATACGCAGTATTTT.